The present TCR beta chain was sequenced within a study of control samples from healthy donors and cancer patients (dated by TCRdb to 2020 to 2021). Receptor amplification or capture employed the immunoSEQ multiplex PCR assay. Imported from immuneACCESS, the table was reduced by TCRdb to in-frame sequences with V and J called. These copies leave out some clones; in studies compared against another copy, an unresolved V gene accounts for under half, and the cause of the remainder is not known. The sample table holds some 150,000 clones, of which approximately 94% were seen once. The biggest ten clones account for approximately 6.1% of the sample. With regard to this clone: Its recognized antigen is unknown. The sample holds no much larger clone one base away, and base qualities are not on file.

The CDR3 numbers 12 residues from cysteine through phenylalanine. The read is trimmed to its CDR3 DNA, 36 bases read in frame from base 1. The trim is 4 bases for V and 14 bases for J, with a gap of 12 bases between the germline ends. CDR1 and CDR2 are drawn from the germline V gene: SGHTA, FQGNSA. The sample taken for sequencing was blood. The chain links TRBV7-2 with TRBJ1-6; the D gene assignment is ambiguous. The clonotype comes from a man aged 40-50 years in good health. The sequence in DNA is TGTGCCAGCAGCTCTCCGTCGGGGACCCTCCACTTT. This translates into CASSSPSGTLHF.